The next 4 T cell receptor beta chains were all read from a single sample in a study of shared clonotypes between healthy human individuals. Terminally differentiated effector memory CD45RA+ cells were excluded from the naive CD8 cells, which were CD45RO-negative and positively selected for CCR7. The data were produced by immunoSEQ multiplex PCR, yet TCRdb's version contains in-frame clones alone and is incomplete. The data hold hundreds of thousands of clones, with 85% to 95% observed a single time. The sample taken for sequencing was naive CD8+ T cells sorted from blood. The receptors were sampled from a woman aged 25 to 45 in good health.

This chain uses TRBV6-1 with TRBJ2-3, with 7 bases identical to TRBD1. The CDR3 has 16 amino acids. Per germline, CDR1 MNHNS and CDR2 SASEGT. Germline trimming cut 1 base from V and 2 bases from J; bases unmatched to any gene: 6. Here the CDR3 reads CASSEVGQFLTDTQYF. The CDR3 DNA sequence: TGTGCCAGCAGTGAAGTGGGACAGTTTCTCACAGATACGCAGTATTTT.

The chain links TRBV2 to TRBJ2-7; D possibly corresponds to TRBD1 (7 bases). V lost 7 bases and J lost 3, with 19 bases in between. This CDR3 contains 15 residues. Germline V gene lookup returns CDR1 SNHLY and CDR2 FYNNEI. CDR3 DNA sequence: TGTGCCAGCATTAGGGGGCTGGGGCGGGACTACGAGCAGTACTTC. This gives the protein CASIRGLGRDYEQYF.

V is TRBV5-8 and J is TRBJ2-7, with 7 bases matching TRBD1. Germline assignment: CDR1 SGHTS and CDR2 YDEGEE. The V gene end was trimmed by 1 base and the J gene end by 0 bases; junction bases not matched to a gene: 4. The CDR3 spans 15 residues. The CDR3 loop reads CASSLTGASSYEQYF. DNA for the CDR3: TGTGCCAGCAGCTTGACAGGGGCGAGCTCCTACGAGCAGTACTTC.

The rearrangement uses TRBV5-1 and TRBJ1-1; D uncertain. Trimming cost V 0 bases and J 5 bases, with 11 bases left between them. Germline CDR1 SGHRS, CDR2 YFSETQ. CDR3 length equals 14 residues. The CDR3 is CASSLEVRRTEAFF. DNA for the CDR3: TGCGCCAGCAGCTTGGAAGTCAGACGAACTGAAGCTTTCTTT.